The clone carrying this T cell receptor (beta chain) was found once. The antigen is unknown. Germline values: CDR1 LNHNV, CDR2 YYDKDF (reference sequence). The CDR3 has 14 residues. The V end lost 7 bases, the J end lost 6 bases, and 15 bases lay between the germline ends. These data are taken from a study of shared clonotypes between healthy human individuals. Findings and caveats of the study: Generation probabilities of non-shared clonotypes were lower (relative to those shared by all four donors).

Nashville, Tennessee was home to all donors, each a Caucasian adult. Partitioning of CD4+ cells yielded a CD45RA+ naive subset and a CD45RA-negative memory subset. Data came from immunoSEQ multiplex PCR; TCRdb stores just in-frame clones and leaves some out. Here the sample spans 2 million to 3 million clones, over 85% being singletons. Source material: naive CD4+ T cells from PBMCs. Regarding subset: CD45RA+ positively selected. The clonotype originates from a man between 18 and 29 years old in good health. Some clones in this sample may be carry-over from other donors' samples. V gene TRBV15 combines with J gene TRBJ2-2; no reliable D call. The CDR3 region is CATNPGSPAGELFF. CDR3 DNA: TGTGCCACCAACCCAGGATCCCCAGCCGGGGAGCTGTTTTTT.